The present TCR beta chain was sequenced within a study of technical replicates of blood from a few donors. CDR3 length: 14 amino acids. The V and J ends lost 8 bases and 2 bases respectively, with 16 bases between them. From germline, CDR1 is MNHEY and CDR2 SMNVEV (reference sequence). TCRdb's table, derived via immunoSEQ multiplex PCR, lists solely in-frame clones and lacks some. The profile shows more than 90,000 clones, 85% to 95% of them singletons. Sequences were obtained from T cells isolated from PBMCs. J is TRBJ2-7 and V is TRBV27, with a possible D match to TRBD1 (6 bases). The source is a human donor in good health. The CDR3 region has the DNA TGTGCCAGCGGGTCCAGGGGTATTACCTACGAGCAGTACTTC. Translating it yields CASGSRGITYEQYF.